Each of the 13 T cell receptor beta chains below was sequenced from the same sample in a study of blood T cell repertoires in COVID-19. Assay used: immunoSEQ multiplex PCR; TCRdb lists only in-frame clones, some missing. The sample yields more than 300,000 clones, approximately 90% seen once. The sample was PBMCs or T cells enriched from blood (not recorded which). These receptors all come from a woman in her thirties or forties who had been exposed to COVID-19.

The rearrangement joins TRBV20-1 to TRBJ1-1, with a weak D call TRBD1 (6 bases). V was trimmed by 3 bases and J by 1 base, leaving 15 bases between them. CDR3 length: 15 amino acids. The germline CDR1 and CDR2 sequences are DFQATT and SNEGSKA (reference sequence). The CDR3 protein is CSASGRGYGNTEAFF. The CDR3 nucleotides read TGCAGTGCTAGTGGCAGGGGTTATGGGAACACTGAAGCTTTCTTT.

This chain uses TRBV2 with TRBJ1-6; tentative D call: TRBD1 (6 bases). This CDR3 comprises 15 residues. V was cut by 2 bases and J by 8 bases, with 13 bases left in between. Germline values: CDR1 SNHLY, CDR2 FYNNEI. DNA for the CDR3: TGTGCCAGCAGTGAATTCGGCAGGGGTGATTCACCCCTCCACTTT. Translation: CASSEFGRGDSPLHF.

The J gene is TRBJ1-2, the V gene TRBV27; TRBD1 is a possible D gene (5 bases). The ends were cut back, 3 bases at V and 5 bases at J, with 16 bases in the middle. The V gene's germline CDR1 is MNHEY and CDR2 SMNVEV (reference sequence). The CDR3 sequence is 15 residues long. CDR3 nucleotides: TGTGCCAGCAGTTTCTCCGGTCGGAGGGGATATGGCTACACCTTC. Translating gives CASSFSGRRGYGYTF.

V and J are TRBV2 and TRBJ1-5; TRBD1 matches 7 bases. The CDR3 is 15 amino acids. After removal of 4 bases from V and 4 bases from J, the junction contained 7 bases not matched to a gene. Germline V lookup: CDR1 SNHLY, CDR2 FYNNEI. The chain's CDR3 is CASSGDSLWNQPQHF. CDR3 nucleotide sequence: TGTGCCAGCAGTGGGGACAGCCTATGGAATCAGCCCCAGCATTTT.

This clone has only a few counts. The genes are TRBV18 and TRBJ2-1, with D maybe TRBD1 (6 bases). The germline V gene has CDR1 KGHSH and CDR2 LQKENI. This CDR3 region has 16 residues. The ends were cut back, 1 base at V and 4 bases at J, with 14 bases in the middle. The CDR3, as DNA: TGTGCCAGCTCACCACTTCCCCCAGGGGAATACAATGAGCAGTTCTTC. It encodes CASSPLPPGEYNEQFF.

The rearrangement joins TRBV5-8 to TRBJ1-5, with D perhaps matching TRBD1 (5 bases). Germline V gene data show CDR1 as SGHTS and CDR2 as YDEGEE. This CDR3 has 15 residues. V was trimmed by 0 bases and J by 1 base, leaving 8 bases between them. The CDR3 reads CASSLGQSSNQPQHF. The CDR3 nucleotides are TGTGCCAGCAGCTTGGGACAGAGCAGCAATCAGCCCCAGCATTTT.

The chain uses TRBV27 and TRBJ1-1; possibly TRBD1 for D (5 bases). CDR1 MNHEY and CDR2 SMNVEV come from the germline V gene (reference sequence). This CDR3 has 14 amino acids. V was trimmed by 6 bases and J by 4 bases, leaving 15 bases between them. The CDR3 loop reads CASRGWGVSTEAFF. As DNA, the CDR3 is TGTGCCAGCAGAGGTTGGGGGGTGAGCACTGAAGCTTTCTTT.

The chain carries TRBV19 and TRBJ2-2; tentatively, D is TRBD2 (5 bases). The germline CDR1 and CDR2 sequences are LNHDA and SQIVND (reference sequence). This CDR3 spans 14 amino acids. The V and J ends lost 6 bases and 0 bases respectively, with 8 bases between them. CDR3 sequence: CASRPDSNTGELFF. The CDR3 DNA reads TGTGCCAGTAGGCCGGACTCGAACACCGGGGAGCTGTTTTTT.

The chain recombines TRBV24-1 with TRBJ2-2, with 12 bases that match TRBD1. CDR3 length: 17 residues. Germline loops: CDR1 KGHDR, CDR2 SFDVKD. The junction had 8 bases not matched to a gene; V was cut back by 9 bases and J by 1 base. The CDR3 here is CATSRGTGGGNTGELFF. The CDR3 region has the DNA TGTGCCACCTCCCGTGGGACAGGGGGCGGGAACACCGGGGAGCTGTTTTTT.

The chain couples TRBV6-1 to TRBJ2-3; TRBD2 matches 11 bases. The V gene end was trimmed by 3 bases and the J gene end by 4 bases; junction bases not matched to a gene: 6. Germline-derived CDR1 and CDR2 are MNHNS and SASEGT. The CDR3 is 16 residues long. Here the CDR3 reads CASSDPLAGGSDTQYF. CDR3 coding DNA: TGTGCCAGCAGTGATCCTCTAGCGGGAGGTTCAGATACGCAGTATTTT.

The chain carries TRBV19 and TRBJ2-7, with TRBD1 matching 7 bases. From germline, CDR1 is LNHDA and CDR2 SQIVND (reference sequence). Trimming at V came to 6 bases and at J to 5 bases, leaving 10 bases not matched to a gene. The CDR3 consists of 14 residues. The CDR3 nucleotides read TGTGCCAGTAGGGGCGGACAGGTGCATAACGAGCAGTACTTC. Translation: CASRGGQVHNEQYF.

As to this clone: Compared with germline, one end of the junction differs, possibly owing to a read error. DNA of the CDR3: TGTGCCAGCAACTTGGTGCAGGGGAACACTGAAGCTTTCTTT. Translation: CASNLVQGNTEAFF. This sequence joins TRBV5-6 and TRBJ1-1, with D possibly being TRBD1 (5 bases). Germline V gives CDR1 SGHDT, CDR2 YYEEEE. The CDR3 extends over 14 amino acids.

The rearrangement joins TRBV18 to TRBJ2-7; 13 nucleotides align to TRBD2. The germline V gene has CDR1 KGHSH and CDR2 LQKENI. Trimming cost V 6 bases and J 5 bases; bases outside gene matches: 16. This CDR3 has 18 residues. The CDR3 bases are TGTGCCAGCTCTGGATCACCGGGACTAGCGGGGAGACGGGACGAGCAGTACTTC. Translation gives CASSGSPGLAGRRDEQYF.